What follows are 18 T cell receptor beta chains derived from one specimen sequenced in a study of human T cells and chemical hapten exposure. Documented time point: patch test 1, 2 weeks after DPC sensitization. Treatment specified: therapeutic diphenylcyclopropenone sensitization with weekly scalp DPC. MiXCR, run by TCRdb on the RACE reads, gives a single entry per CDR3 protein. Altogether roughly 160,000 distinct CDR3 sequences are present, roughly 15% being singletons, with the ten largest covering 1.5% to 2%. The material was whole blood, obtained in connection with sensitization to the hapten diphenylcyclopropenone (DPC). Receptor source: a woman in her twenties or thirties with alopecia areata. Some clones in this sample may be carry-over from other donors' samples.

This clonotype was found a few times. The DNA for the CDR3 is TGTGCCAGTAGTACCCACAATGAGCAGTTCTTC. Translated, it gives CASSTHNEQFF. The gene calls are TRBV19 and TRBJ2-1; no reliable D call. From germline, CDR1 is LNHDA and CDR2 SQIVND (reference sequence). Trimming shortened V by 4 bases and J by 5 bases, and 3 bases separated the two germline ends. The CDR3 extends over 11 amino acids.

V usage is TRBV14 and J usage is TRBJ1-1, with D unresolved. Germline V lookup: CDR1 SGHDN, CDR2 FVKESK. Trimming removed 6 bases at V and 2 bases at J, with 10 bases between. This CDR3 is built from 13 residues. CDR3 sequence reads: CASSFTDNTEAFF. The CDR3 DNA is TGTGCCAGCAGTTTCACTGACAACACTGAAGCTTTCTTT.

This clonotype was detected ten times or more. The rearrangement links TRBV7-6 to TRBJ2-7, with D possibly being TRBD1 (6 bases). V lost 0 bases to trimming and J lost 2 bases, with 11 bases between them. The CDR3 covers 15 residues. The germline CDR1 and CDR2 sequences are SGHVS and FNYEAQ. CDR3 region: CASSLAPQGPYEQYF. CDR3 DNA sequence: TGTGCCAGCAGCTTAGCGCCACAGGGCCCCTACGAGCAGTACTTC.

In DNA, the CDR3 is TGTGCCAGCAGCAGTTCCCGGACAGAAGAGCAGTACTTC. Its protein product is CASSSSRTEEQYF. The rearrangement uses TRBV7-9 and TRBJ2-7; D may be TRBD1 (6 bases). CDR1 is SEHNR, CDR2 FQNEAQ, per germline (reference sequence). The CDR3 covers 13 residues. V lost 5 bases and J 7 bases, leaving 15 bases between the germline ends.

This clonotype has more than one count but fewer than ten. This chain uses TRBV29-1 with TRBJ1-1; 7 bases agree with TRBD1. The germline V gene encodes CDR1 SQVTM and CDR2 ANQGSEA. The CDR3 totals 14 residues. Germline trimming cut 7 bases from V and 1 base from J; bases unmatched to any gene: 9. The CDR3 protein is CSGKTGTRNTEAFF. Written as DNA, the CDR3 is TGCAGCGGGAAGACAGGGACGCGGAACACTGAAGCTTTCTTT.

This clonotype was counted a few times. The chain uses TRBV24-1 and TRBJ2-5; 12 nucleotides agree with TRBD2. Germline-derived CDR1 and CDR2 are KGHDR and SFDVKD. Germline trimming cut 9 bases from V and 1 base from J; bases unmatched to any gene: 5. The CDR3 is 15 residues long. The CDR3 is CATQRTSGAQETQYF. CDR3 sequence (DNA): TGTGCCACCCAACGGACTAGCGGGGCCCAAGAGACCCAGTACTTC.

The J gene is TRBJ1-2, the V gene TRBV7-9; D gene uncertain. V was trimmed by 8 bases and J by 3 bases, leaving 1 base between them. Germline lookup yields CDR1 SEHNR and CDR2 FQNEAQ (reference sequence). CDR3 size: 9 residues. CDR3 DNA: TGTGCCAGCGACTATGGCTACACCTTC. Amino acid sequence: CASDYGYTF. The full variable domain, completed using reference TRBV7-9 and TRBJ1-2, is DTGVSQNPRHKITKRGQNVTFRCDPISEHNRLYWYRQTLGQGPEFLTYFQNEAQLEKSRLLSDRFSAERPKGSFSTLEIQRTEQGDSAMYLCASDYGYTFGSGTRLTVV.

This clonotype has at least ten counts. The V call is TRBV18, the J call TRBJ1-5; D possibly corresponds to TRBD1 (5 bases). V was shortened by 6 bases and J by 5 bases, with 11 bases between the two germline ends. This CDR3 spans 13 amino acids. The V gene's germline CDR1 is KGHSH and CDR2 LQKENI. The CDR3 region is CASSGTQDQPQHF. The CDR3 DNA reads TGTGCCAGCTCTGGGACTCAGGATCAGCCCCAGCATTTT.

This clonotype was seen repeatedly, ten times or more. V and J are TRBV9 and TRBJ1-4; D perhaps matches TRBD1 (5 bases). The CDR3 consists of 15 residues. Between the trimmed V and J ends, which lost 2 bases and 8 bases, there was a span of 16 bases. Germline V gene lookup returns CDR1 SGDLS and CDR2 YYNGEE. This CDR3 reads CASSVAGAFGEKLFF. DNA for the CDR3: TGTGCCAGCAGCGTTGCCGGGGCCTTCGGGGAAAAACTGTTTTTT.

This clonotype has at least ten counts. Relative to the germline gene, one junction end is altered; a read error may explain this. This chain uses TRBV7-2 with TRBJ2-5; D is unresolved. This CDR3 contains 13 residues. Looked up from germline, CDR1 is SGHTA and CDR2 is FQGNSA. The CDR3 protein is CASSLGPQETQYF. CDR3 coding DNA: TGCGCCAGCAGCTTGGGCCCTCAAGAGACCCAGTACTTC.

This clonotype appeared a few times. The CDR3: CASSPDRSGGYTF. The CDR3 region has the DNA TGCGCCAGCAGCCCCGACAGGTCCGGGGGCTACACCTTC. The genes are TRBV5-1 and TRBJ1-2; tentative D call: TRBD1 (6 bases). The length of the CDR3 is 13 residues. V lost 4 bases and J 8 bases, leaving 15 bases between the germline ends. CDR1 and CDR2 (germline): SGHRS, YFSETQ.

This clonotype occurred many times. The genes are TRBV27 and TRBJ2-1, with D possibly matching TRBD1 (6 bases). This CDR3 comprises 15 residues. The germline CDR1 and CDR2 sequences are MNHEY and SMNVEV (reference sequence). V dropped 5 bases and J dropped 8 bases, with 19 bases sitting between them. CDR3 residues: CASSRDTRHGDEQFF. CDR3 bases: TGTGCCAGCAGTCGGGACACTCGTCACGGCGATGAGCAGTTCTTC.

This clonotype was observed a handful of times. The chain uses TRBV4-3 and TRBJ2-3; 9 bases line up with TRBD1. V was pared by 4 bases and J by 0 bases, with 2 bases of the junction left unmatched. The CDR3 is 15 residues long. CDR1 and CDR2 from the germline V gene are LGHNA and YSLEER. The CDR3 DNA is TGCGCCAGCAGCCTACAGGGGGCTAGCACAGATACGCAGTATTTT. It codes for CASSLQGASTDTQYF.

The chain has TRBV29-1 and TRBJ2-2; 11 nucleotides line up with TRBD2. J was trimmed by 0 bases and V by 4 bases; bases with no gene match: 7. CDR3 size: 17 residues. CDR1 is SQVTM, CDR2 ANQGSEA, per germline. The DNA of the CDR3 is TGCAGCGTTGTTGGCCTAGCGGGAGGAACGAACACCGGGGAGCTGTTTTTT. Its translation: CSVVGLAGGTNTGELFF.

This rearrangement joins TRBV12-5 to TRBJ2-7; D is perhaps TRBD1 (5 bases). The length of the CDR3 is 14 residues. Per germline, CDR1 LGHNT and CDR2 FRNRAP. The germline V and J ends were trimmed by 6 bases and 1 base, with 13 bases remaining between them. CDR3 amino acids: CASGPWGQSYEQYF. CDR3 nucleotides: TGTGCTAGTGGCCCATGGGGCCAATCCTACGAGCAGTACTTC.

This clonotype was found a few times. The gene calls are TRBV6-6 and TRBJ2-7, with D possibly being TRBD1 (5 bases). The V gene lost 6 bases and the J gene lost 6 bases, with 15 bases spanning the gap. Germline CDR1 is MNHNY and CDR2 is SVGAGI (reference sequence). The CDR3 length is 13 residues. The CDR3 DNA sequence: TGTGCCAGCAGACCGGGCCCAGGGCTCGAGCAGTACTTC. This translates into CASRPGPGLEQYF.

The chain couples TRBV28 to TRBJ1-1; D is uncertain. Germline V gene sequence: CDR1 MDHEN, CDR2 SYDVKM. The V end was cut by 7 bases, the J end by 3 bases, with 9 bases between. This CDR3 has 12 amino acids. CDR3 sequence (DNA): TGTGCCAGCAAAGCAGCACACACTGAAGCTTTCTTT. It translates to CASKAAHTEAFF.

V usage is TRBV20-1 and J usage is TRBJ2-4, with D perhaps matching TRBD1 (6 bases). Per germline, CDR1 DFQATT and CDR2 SNEGSKA (reference sequence). The CDR3 runs to 15 residues. V was shortened by 6 bases and J by 2 bases, with 17 bases between the two germline ends. This CDR3 reads CSARDTLQTKNIQYF. DNA for the CDR3: TGCAGTGCCCGGGACACCCTACAGACCAAAAACATTCAGTACTTC.